The 2 T cell receptor beta chains presented below share a single source sample, sequenced in a study of blood T cell repertoires in COVID-19. Measured with immunoSEQ multiplex PCR; TCRdb has only the in-frame clones, and not every one. The sample shows 85,000 to 110,000 clones, roughly nine tenths of them seen only once. Sequencing was performed on peripheral blood. These receptor sequences come from a middle-aged man in a cohort sampled during active COVID-19.

This chain links TRBV7-3 with TRBJ2-5, with 7 bases fitting TRBD1. This CDR3 has 20 residues. V was clipped by 2 bases and J by 5 bases; unmatched bases: 23. Germline V gene data show CDR1 as SGHTA and CDR2 as FQGTGA. The CDR3 DNA reads as TGTGCCAGCAGCTTATTCCCCTCGGACCTGAATTTGACAGGGAAGGAGACCCAGTACTTC. Translating gives CASSLFPSDLNLTGKETQYF.

This clone was recorded at least ten times. The rearrangement links TRBV5-5 to TRBJ2-2; 12 nucleotides align to TRBD1. The CDR3 spans 15 residues. Looked up from germline, CDR1 is SGHKS and CDR2 is YYEKEE (reference sequence). V shed 4 bases, J shed 9 bases, and the junction held 7 bases outside the gene matches. The CDR3 sequence: CASSPPGQGARELFF. CDR3 DNA: TGTGCCAGCAGCCCCCCGGGACAGGGGGCCCGGGAGCTGTTTTTT.